The T cell receptor beta chain described here comes from a study of regulatory T cells in long-lasting Graves disease. The time point was: newly diagnosed GD, antithyroid drugs for less than 3 months. Scientists built the TCR library using RNA that was extracted from PBMCs. Researchers made TCR beta libraries by using iRepertoire HTBI primers and running Arm-PCR on CDR3 regions. TCRdb called the multiplex PCR reads again in MiXCR, with one record for every CDR3 protein. The sample has around 450,000 distinct CDR3 sequences, 16% seen once. V dropped 1 base and J dropped 3 bases, with 4 bases sitting between them. From germline, CDR1 is SGHTA and CDR2 FQGNSA. The CDR3 contains 13 residues. This clonotype was detected many times. The data were also submitted as part of a second study, on T cells in Graves' hyperthyroidism and ophthalmopathy.

Sample: peripheral blood mononuclear cells (PBMCs), taken at new diagnosis, from a patient treated with antithyroid drugs. This rearrangement joins TRBV7-2 to TRBJ2-4; unclear D gene. This sequence was found in a man aged 35 to 55 with Graves disease. In DNA, the CDR3 is TGTGCCAGCAGCTTAGTGGACAAAAACATTCAGTACTTC. It specifies CASSLVDKNIQYF. Using reference TRBV7-2 and TRBJ2-4 for the parts outside the CDR3, the full variable domain is GAGVSQSPSNKVTEKGKDVELRCDPISGHTALYWYRQSLGQGLEFLIYFQGNSAPDKSGLPSDRFSAERTGGSVSTLTIQRTQQEDSAVYLCASSLVDKNIQYFGAGTRLSVL.